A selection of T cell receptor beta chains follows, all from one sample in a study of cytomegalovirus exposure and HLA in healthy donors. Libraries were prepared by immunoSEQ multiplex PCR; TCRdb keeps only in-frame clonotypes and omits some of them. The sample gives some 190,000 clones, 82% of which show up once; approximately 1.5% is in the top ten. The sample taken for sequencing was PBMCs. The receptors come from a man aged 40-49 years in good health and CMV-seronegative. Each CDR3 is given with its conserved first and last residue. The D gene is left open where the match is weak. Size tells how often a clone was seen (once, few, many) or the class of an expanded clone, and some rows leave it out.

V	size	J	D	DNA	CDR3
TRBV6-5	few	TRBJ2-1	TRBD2	TGTGCCAGCAGTCTCACGGGGGGGCAGTACAATGAGCAGTTCTTC	CASSLTGGQYNEQFF
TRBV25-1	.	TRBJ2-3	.	TGTGCCAGTGTCCAGGGTGGGACAGATACGCAGTATTTT	CASVQGGTDTQYF
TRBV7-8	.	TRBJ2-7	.	TGTGCCAGCAGCTTAGATGGCCGAGGCTCCTACGAGCAGTACTTC	CASSLDGRGSYEQYF
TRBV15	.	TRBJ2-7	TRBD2	TGTGCCACCAGCAGAGAAGCTAGCGGGGCGTCCTACGAGCAGTACTTC	CATSREASGASYEQYF
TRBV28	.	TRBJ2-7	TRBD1	TGTGCCAGCAAGGGACAGGGGGCCCACGAGCAGTACTTC	CASKGQGAHEQYF
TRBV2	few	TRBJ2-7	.	TGTGCCAGCAGAGGAGACTCCTACGAGCAGTACTTC	CASRGDSYEQYF
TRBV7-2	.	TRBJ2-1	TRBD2	TGTGCCAGCAGCCCGACTAGCGGGAGTTTCAATGAGCAGTTCTTC	CASSPTSGSFNEQFF
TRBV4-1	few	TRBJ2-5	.	TGCGCCAGCAGCCAAGGAGGATTCAGGGTCGGAGAGACCCAGTACTTC	CASSQGGFRVGETQYF
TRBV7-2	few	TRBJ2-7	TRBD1	TGTGCCAGCAGCTTACCAGGGGGCGAGCAGTACTTC	CASSLPGGEQYF
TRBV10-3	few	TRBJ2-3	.	TGTGCCATCAGTGACTGGTCTAGAAGTCAAGATACGCAGTATTTT	CAISDWSRSQDTQYF
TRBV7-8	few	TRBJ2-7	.	TGTGCCAGCAGCTTACCGCAGGGAACGTACGAGCAGTACTTC	CASSLPQGTYEQYF
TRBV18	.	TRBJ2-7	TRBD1	TGTGCCAGCTCCCCAAGGACAGGGGAGGTCTACGAGCAGTACTTC	CASSPRTGEVYEQYF
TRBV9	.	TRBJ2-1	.	TGTGCCAGCAGCGGGGACAAGAGCTACAATGAGCAGTTCTTC	CASSGDKSYNEQFF
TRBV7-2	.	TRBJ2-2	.	TGTGCCAGCAGCTTTCATACAGGGAGCACCGGGGAGCTGTTTTTT	CASSFHTGSTGELFF
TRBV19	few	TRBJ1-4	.	TGTGCCAGTAGTACCGGGACGGTCCTCGTCAGGGGAAAACTGTTTTTT	CASSTGTVLVRGKLFF
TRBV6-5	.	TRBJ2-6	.	TGTGCCAGCAGTTACTCAACAGGTTCTGGGGCCAACGTCCTGACTTTC	CASSYSTGSGANVLTF
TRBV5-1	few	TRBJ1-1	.	TGCGCCAGCAGCTTAGCCTCAGGTCCGAACACTGAAGCTTTCTTT	CASSLASGPNTEAFF
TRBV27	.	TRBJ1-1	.	TGTGCCAGCACGAGATTTACAGGATCGAACACTGAAGCTTTCTTT	CASTRFTGSNTEAFF
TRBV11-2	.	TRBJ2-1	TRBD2	TGTGCCGCCGGGGGGTCCCCAGGACTAGCGGCTGGAGATGAGCAGTTCTTC	CAAGGSPGLAAGDEQFF
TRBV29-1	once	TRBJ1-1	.	TGCAGCGTTGACAGGGGAGCGACTGAAGCTTTCTTT	CSVDRGATEAFF
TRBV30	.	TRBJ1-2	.	TGTGCCTTTCGGACCAGGGATGGCTACACCTTC	CAFRTRDGYTF
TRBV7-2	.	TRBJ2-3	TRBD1	TGTGCCAGCAACATCGGGACAGGGGGCACAGATACGCAGTATTTT	CASNIGTGGTDTQYF
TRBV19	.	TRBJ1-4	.	TGTGCCAGTAGTATCGCCGGGCGGGACAATGAAAAACTGTTTTTT	CASSIAGRDNEKLFF
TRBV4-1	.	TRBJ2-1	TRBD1	TGCGCCAGCAGCCAGCCGGGACAGGGGGCTAATGAGCAGTTCTTC	CASSQPGQGANEQFF
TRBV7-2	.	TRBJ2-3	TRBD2	TGTGCCAGCAGCCTCAGCTCACTAGCGGGTGCGCAGTATTTT	CASSLSSLAGAQYF
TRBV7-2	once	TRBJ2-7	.	TGTGCCAGCAGCTCAGGGACCTACGAGCAGTACTTC	CASSSGTYEQYF
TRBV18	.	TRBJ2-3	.	TGTGCCAGCTCCGGCTTTACAGTCAGCACAGATACGCAGTATTTT	CASSGFTVSTDTQYF
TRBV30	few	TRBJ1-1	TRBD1	TGTGCCTGGAGCAGGGGGCAGAGTGAAGCTTTCTTT	CAWSRGQSEAFF
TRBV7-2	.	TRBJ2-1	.	TGTGCCAGCAGCTTAGAGCCGGGGGGCCTGAATGAGCAGTTCTTC	CASSLEPGGLNEQFF